This entry is about one T cell receptor beta chain. The antigen remains undetermined. TRB rearrangements spanning V, D and J were amplified using mixed TRB-A/B primers. Each CDR3 protein gets one entry after TCRdb re-called the multiplex PCR reads with MiXCR. The sample contains about 11,000 distinct CDR3 sequences, around 25% of which appear only once. The V segment lost 5 bases and the J segment 2 bases; nucleotides outside the gene matches: 7. Germline V gene data show CDR1 as SEHNR and CDR2 as FQNEAQ (reference sequence). The CDR3 consists of 15 residues. The data originate from a study of T cell repertoires in aging, cancer and after chemotherapy. Study-level findings and limits: In each cancer cohort, median generation probability increased across chemotherapy, suggesting thymic output rebounded.

TCR beta rearrangements were amplified from peripheral blood genomic DNA. This receptor was identified in a human donor in good health. V and J are TRBV7-9 and TRBJ2-3; 7 bases line up with TRBD1. The sequenced material came from blood. CDR3 region: CASSPGGQFTDTQYF. CDR3 nucleotides: TGTGCCAGCAGCCCAGGGGGACAATTCACAGATACGCAGTATTTT. The variable domain in full, with the rest retrieved from reference TRBV7-9 and TRBJ2-3, is DTGVSQNPRHKITKRGQNVTFRCDPISEHNRLYWYRQTLGQGPEFLTYFQNEAQLEKSRLLSDRFSAERPKGSFSTLEIQRTEQGDSAMYLCASSPGGQFTDTQYFGPGTRLTVL.